The 10 T cell receptor beta chains listed next were all sequenced from one sample in a study of Ad26.COV2.S vaccination and SARS-CoV-2 variants. The repertoire was sequenced with immunoSEQ multiplex PCR; TCRdb's copy has only in-frame clones and lacks some. Of 400,000 to 450,000 clones in the sample, less than 95% were seen once. The treatment denotes: 15 to 20 received Ad26.COV2.S at low or high dose, single or two shots; roughly 5 received placebo; per-sample allocation not given. Vaccine and placebo recipients were sampled on day 63 after the first injection. The input for sequencing was peripheral blood, taken in a trial of Ad26.COV2.S vaccine versus placebo. These receptors all come from a person aged 18-65 years who received the Ad26.COV2.S COVID-19 vaccine or a placebo.

V usage is TRBV4-1 and J usage is TRBJ2-2, with D unresolved. This CDR3 has 16 amino acids. Trimming removed 3 bases from V and 6 bases from J, with 17 bases in between. Per germline, CDR1 MGHRA and CDR2 YSYEKL. CDR3 coding DNA: TGCGCCAGCAGCCAGGAGCCCAGTCGGCCTGCCGGGGAGCTGTTTTTT. Protein sequence: CASSQEPSRPAGELFF.

The chain links TRBV28 to TRBJ2-7; 12 nucleotides line up with TRBD2. CDR1 MDHEN and CDR2 SYDVKM come from the germline V gene. The V gene end was trimmed by 3 bases and the J gene end by 0 bases; junction bases not matched to a gene: 9. This CDR3 spans 18 amino acids. CDR3 DNA: TGTGCCAGCAGTTTCGGGGGGGCGACTAGCGGGAGCTCCTACGAGCAGTACTTC. It translates to CASSFGGATSGSSYEQYF.

This clone was seen only a few times. V usage is TRBV28 and J usage is TRBJ1-1; tentatively, D is TRBD1 (5 bases). This CDR3 is built from 13 residues. Germline lookup yields CDR1 MDHEN and CDR2 SYDVKM. Trimming left V 5 bases short and J 7 bases short, with 14 bases between. The CDR3 here is CASSPRDGHEAFF. The CDR3 region has the DNA TGTGCCAGCAGTCCCCGGGACGGTCATGAAGCTTTCTTT.

V and J are TRBV28 and TRBJ2-7, with 9 positions matching TRBD1. The V gene's germline CDR1 is MDHEN and CDR2 SYDVKM. J was trimmed by 2 bases and V by 5 bases; bases with no gene match: 7. The CDR3 is 15 amino acids. As DNA, the CDR3 is TGTGCCAGCAGTACGACCGGGACAGGGACCTACGAGCAGTACTTC. This gives the protein CASSTTGTGTYEQYF.

To note about this clone: At one end, the junction sequence differs from germline, possibly due to a read error. The J gene is TRBJ1-4, the V gene TRBV2, with 9 nucleotides matching TRBD1. Germline assignment: CDR1 SNHLY and CDR2 FYNNEI. The CDR3 is 14 amino acids. The CDR3 reads CASSGIGTGIWMVF. The CDR3 DNA reads TGTGCCAGCAGTGGAATTGGGACAGGGATTTGGATGGTTTTT. Complete variable domain (other parts from reference TRBV2 and TRBJ1-4): EPEVTQTPSHQVTQMGQEVILRCVPISNHLYFYWYRQILGQKVEFLVSFYNNEISEKSEIFDDQFSVERPDGSNFTLKIRSTKLEDSAMYFCASSGIGTGIWMVFGSGTQLSVL.

CDR3 in DNA: TGTGCCAGCAGCCGCACTAGCGGGAGGGAGGGCACCGGGGAGCTGTTTTTT. Amino acids: CASSRTSGREGTGELFF. This sequence joins TRBV7-3 and TRBJ2-2, with 13 bases identical to TRBD2. Germline trimming cut 5 bases from V and 4 bases from J; bases unmatched to any gene: 7. Germline CDR1 reads SGHTA; CDR2 reads FQGTGA. The CDR3 loop spans 17 amino acids.

The gene calls are TRBV24-1 and TRBJ2-5, with TRBD1 as a possible D gene (5 bases). The CDR3 runs 13 residues. CDR1 is KGHDR, CDR2 SFDVKD, per germline. Trimming cost V 5 bases and J 2 bases, with 8 bases left between them. The CDR3 nucleotides read TGTGCCACCAGTGTCGACAGACAAGAGACCCAGTACTTC. Encoded protein: CATSVDRQETQYF.

The chain joins TRBV19 to TRBJ1-4; D possibly corresponds to TRBD1 (5 bases). CDR3 size: 14 residues. Germline CDR1 LNHDA, CDR2 SQIVND (reference sequence). Trimming stripped 5 bases from V and 7 bases from J, with 14 bases between. The CDR3 DNA sequence: TGTGCCAGTAGTGAGGACCGGGACCTTGAAAAACTGTTTTTT. Translation gives CASSEDRDLEKLFF.

V gene TRBV28 combines with J gene TRBJ2-1; 7 bases are a match to TRBD1. The CDR3 runs to 14 residues. The V gene end was trimmed by 4 bases and the J gene end by 3 bases; junction bases not matched to a gene: 3. Looked up from germline, CDR1 is MDHEN and CDR2 is SYDVKM. CDR3 nucleotide sequence: TGTGCCAGCAGTTATAACAGGGGCTACAATGAGCAGTTCTTC. Its protein is CASSYNRGYNEQFF.

This chain joins TRBV28 and TRBJ2-7; D could derive from TRBD1 or TRBD2 (6 bases each). This CDR3 region has 14 residues. Looked up from germline, CDR1 is MDHEN and CDR2 is SYDVKM. V was clipped by 5 bases and J by 2 bases, with 13 bases between them. The CDR3 here is CASSGARGPYEQYF. CDR3 DNA: TGTGCCAGCAGTGGGGCTCGGGGGCCCTACGAGCAGTACTTC.